Here is one TCR beta chain with its context. This clone was observed a few times. It has no known antigen specificity. Base qualities are not provided; no much larger clone lies one nucleotide away. The sample belongs to a study of blood T cell repertoires in COVID-19 (dated by TCRdb to between 2020 and 2021). For the wider study: The collaborator samples originated in the United States, Italy and Spain and spanned the acute and convalescent phases of COVID-19. Deeply sampled blood TCRbeta repertoires from subjects exposed to, actively infected with, or recovered from COVID-19 were included in the dataset. A freely available public database, intended as a resource for researchers studying the immune response to SARS-CoV-2, is where the repertoires were released. The material from the prospective study consisted of cDNA or gDNA derived from T cells, B-cell-depleted T cells, or PBMCs. Where available, HLA class I and class II types were taken from metadata supplied by the sample provider and were not determined by assay-based typing. A de-identified subject ID, COVID-19 status, age in years and sex were almost always included in the sample metadata. Samples were obtained from the ongoing ImmuneRACE study (first 160 participants) and from over a thousand subjects provided by 6 global collaborators. On the study overall, not on this receptor specifically: The amount of clinical and demographic metadata varied by source and participant and was provided uncurated.

The immunoSEQ Assay, a bias-controlled multiplex PCR, was used to amplify TCRbeta CDR3 regions from genomic DNA. The study's own analysis went as follows. Within the assay, amplification of reference gene primers was used to estimate how many nucleated cells each sample contained. Sequence reads were collapsed and filtered to measure the absolute abundance of every unique TCRbeta CDR3 rearrangement. Productive Simpson clonality was computed per sample as the square root of Simpson's diversity index over productive rearrangements. As stored in TCRdb, this immuneACCESS dataset retains in-frame rearrangements with V and J assigned. A fraction of the clones does not appear; measured against another copy, unresolved V genes explain less than half of the discrepancy, and the remainder lacks a known reason. V and J calls and clone size are given by that table; D and trimming were obtained from the DNA. The sample table shows roughly 74,000 clones, and approximately 90% are seen once. About 2.9% of the sample is taken by the ten largest.

The collaborating institutions used their own protocols to collect whole blood in K2EDTA tubes. Collaborator samples were shipped for TCRbeta analysis as frozen whole blood, isolated PBMCs, or DNA extracted from either sample type. Its CDR3 holds 13 amino acids, cysteine through phenylalanine. CDR3 DNA only is kept here, 39 bases in frame from base 1. The junction carries 10 bases between V and J, which are trimmed by 1 base and 6 bases respectively. The sequence joins TRBV12-3 or TRBV12-4 to TRBJ2-7; tentative D gene TRBD2, with 6 bases matching. Sequences were obtained from peripheral blood. The clonotype was recovered from a man aged 65 to 85 with active or convalescent COVID-19. The encoded CDR3 is CASSLDRRGEQYF. The nucleotides read TGTGCCAGCAGTTTAGACAGGAGGGGCGAGCAGTACTTC.